The 31 T cell receptor beta chains below all came from one sample that was sequenced in a study of metastatic and nonmetastatic thyroid tumors. Every patient was untreated before thyroid surgery. TCRdb reanalyzed the PCR reads with MiXCR. This table has under 45,000 clones, 35% to 45% appearing once. The sample consisted of tumor tissue. These receptors all stem from a female donor with papillary thyroid cancer or a benign thyroid nodule (not recorded which). Some clones in this sample may be carry-over from other donors' samples.

This clone was seen a handful of times. The genes are TRBV5-1 and TRBJ1-2; no reliable D call. Per the germline V gene, CDR1 is SGHRS and CDR2 is YFSETQ. The CDR3 is 15 residues long. The ends were cut back, 0 bases at V and 2 bases at J, with 11 bases in the middle. The CDR3 DNA follows: TGCGCCAGCAGCTTGGTGGGTTGGGCCAACTATGGCTACACCTTC. Translation: CASSLVGWANYGYTF.

The chain recombines TRBV11-2 with TRBJ1-2; 8 positions agree with TRBD1. The CDR3 runs to 16 residues. After removal of 5 bases from V and 1 base from J, the junction contained 9 bases not matched to a gene. Germline CDR1 is SGHAT and CDR2 is FQNNGV. The CDR3 DNA sequence: TGTGCCAGCAGCCCGGGACAGGAGAAGATTAACTATGGCTACACCTTC. Translating it yields CASSPGQEKINYGYTF.

This sequence joins TRBV6-2 or TRBV6-3 and TRBJ2-1, with 7 bases matching TRBD1. After removal of 6 bases from V and 7 bases from J, the junction contained 9 bases not matched to a gene. The CDR3 is 14 amino acids. Germline assignment: CDR1 MNHEY and CDR2 SVGEGT. Written as DNA, the CDR3 is TGTGCCAGCAGGAAAGGGACAGTTGGGAATGAGCAGTTCTTC. This codes for CASRKGTVGNEQFF.

The genes are TRBV4-1 and TRBJ1-4; D gene uncertain. The CDR3 totals 15 residues. V was trimmed by 5 bases and J by 8 bases, leaving 18 bases between them. Looked up from germline, CDR1 is MGHRA and CDR2 is YSYEKL. CDR3 coding DNA: TGCGCCAGCAGCATAAGGGTGGAGCTCCGCGAAAAACTGTTTTTT. This translates into CASSIRVELREKLFF.

The rearrangement joins TRBV13 to TRBJ2-2; 9 nucleotides match TRBD2. This CDR3 spans 16 amino acids. The V gene end was trimmed by 1 base and the J gene end by 4 bases; junction bases not matched to a gene: 4. Germline V lookup: CDR1 PRHDT, CDR2 FYEKMQ (reference sequence). The CDR3 sequence is CASSLELAGTTGELFF. The DNA of the CDR3 is TGTGCCAGCAGCTTAGAGCTAGCGGGAACCACCGGGGAGCTGTTTTTT.

The V and J genes are TRBV2 and TRBJ1-3; D is possibly TRBD1 (5 bases). The germline V and J ends were trimmed by 3 bases and 6 bases, with 9 bases remaining between them. This CDR3 is 13 amino acids long. Germline lookup yields CDR1 SNHLY and CDR2 FYNNEI. The CDR3 sequence: CASSDQGLNTIYF. CDR3 coding DNA: TGTGCCAGCAGTGACCAGGGTCTAAACACCATATATTTT.

The rearrangement joins TRBV6-1 to TRBJ2-7, with D tentatively TRBD1 (6 bases). Trimming cost V 5 bases and J 1 base, with 18 bases left between them. This CDR3 is 16 amino acids long. Germline lookup yields CDR1 MNHNS and CDR2 SASEGT. The CDR3 coding sequence is TGTGCCAGCAGTAATACAGGGTTTGGGGAATCCTACGAGCAGTACTTC. Amino acid sequence: CASSNTGFGESYEQYF.

This clone came up a few times. The chain combines TRBV30 with TRBJ1-2; maybe TRBD1 (5 bases). The V gene lost 4 bases and the J gene lost 8 bases, with 14 bases spanning the gap. Per the germline V gene, CDR1 is GTSNPN and CDR2 is SVGIG (reference sequence). The CDR3 has 12 amino acids. The CDR3 loop reads CAWTTDKGGYTF. For the CDR3, the DNA is TGTGCCTGGACAACGGACAAGGGGGGCTACACCTTC.

In its sample, this clone was seen a few times. V is TRBV5-4 and J is TRBJ2-3; 9 bases are shared with TRBD2. Germline V gene lookup returns CDR1 SGHNT and CDR2 YYREEE (reference sequence). Trimming at V came to 5 bases and at J to 1 base, leaving 8 bases not matched to a gene. The CDR3 runs 16 residues. The CDR3 DNA reads TGTGCCAGCAGTTTTACCTTAGCGGGGGGCACAGATACGCAGTATTTT. Residues: CASSFTLAGGTDTQYF.

This clone was counted at least ten times. The V call is TRBV10-2, the J call TRBJ2-5; D might be TRBD1 or TRBD2, each matching 6 bases. The ends were cut back, 4 bases at V and 4 bases at J, with 13 bases in the middle. The CDR3 runs 14 residues. Germline V gene data show CDR1 as WSHSY and CDR2 as SAAADI. CDR3 protein: CASSGHRDSETQYF. DNA of the CDR3: TGCGCCAGCAGTGGGCACAGGGACTCAGAGACCCAGTACTTC.

The chain uses TRBV7-2 and TRBJ1-3, with D unresolved. The length of the CDR3 is 13 residues. Trimming shortened V by 5 bases and J by 4 bases, and 9 bases separated the two germline ends. Germline lookup yields CDR1 SGHTA and CDR2 FQGNSA. The CDR3 DNA is TGTGCCAGCAGCGTAACCCGAGGAAACACCATATATTTT. It codes for CASSVTRGNTIYF.

This clone has more than one count but fewer than ten. The chain recombines TRBV6-1 with TRBJ1-1; tentative D call: TRBD1 (6 bases). The germline V gene has CDR1 MNHNS and CDR2 SASEGT. The CDR3 has 14 amino acids. V lost 4 bases to trimming and J lost 1 base, with 10 bases between them. The CDR3 protein is CASSARGTNTEAFF. The DNA of the CDR3 is TGTGCCAGCAGTGCTAGGGGGACGAACACTGAAGCTTTCTTT.

Ten or more counts support this clone. The J gene is TRBJ1-1, the V gene TRBV15; TRBD1 matches at 7 bases. The CDR3 has 17 amino acids. Germline loops: CDR1 LNHNV, CDR2 YYDKDF (reference sequence). J lost 2 bases, V lost 7 bases, and 16 bases had no gene match. The CDR3 nucleotides read TGTGCCACCAACCCTTGGATCCCGGGACAGATCAACACTGAAGCTTTCTTT. Protein sequence: CATNPWIPGQINTEAFF.

The genes are TRBV7-2 and TRBJ2-5; D uncertain. Trimming shortened V by 2 bases and J by 8 bases, and 12 bases separated the two germline ends. The CDR3 sequence is 13 residues long. Germline-derived CDR1 and CDR2 are SGHTA and FQGNSA. The CDR3: CASSLPLYRTQYF. In nucleotides, the CDR3 is TGTGCCAGCAGCTTACCTCTCTATAGAACCCAGTACTTC. Together with reference TRBV7-2 and TRBJ2-5, the CDR3 gives the full variable domain: GAGVSQSPSNKVTEKGKDVELRCDPISGHTALYWYRQSLGQGLEFLIYFQGNSAPDKSGLPSDRFSAERTGGSVSTLTIQRTQQEDSAVYLCASSLPLYRTQYFGPGTRLLVL.

The chain carries TRBV5-1 and TRBJ1-2; 10 nucleotides match TRBD1. V lost 1 base, J lost 8 bases, and 5 bases stayed unmatched. Per the germline V gene, CDR1 is SGHRS and CDR2 is YFSETQ. This CDR3 is 14 amino acids long. For the CDR3, the DNA is TGCGCCAGCAGCTTGAACCGGGACAGGGGAGGCTACACCTTC. It yields the protein CASSLNRDRGGYTF.

This clone showed up just a few times. The chain combines TRBV12-3 or TRBV12-4 with TRBJ1-5; TRBD1 might be the D (5 bases). Trimming cost V 5 bases and J 8 bases, with 13 bases left between them. The CDR3 extends over 13 amino acids. The CDR3, as DNA: TGTGCCAGCAGTGCCCAGGGAGGGGAGCCCCAGCATTTT. Its translation: CASSAQGGEPQHF.

The chain carries TRBV11-2 and TRBJ1-1; 7 positions match TRBD1. V was pared by 1 base and J by 5 bases, with 16 bases of the junction left unmatched. CDR1 and CDR2 (germline): SGHAT, FQNNGV. The CDR3 has 18 amino acids. The CDR3: CASSLGRNGRGGRTEAFF. CDR3 DNA sequence: TGTGCCAGCAGCTTAGGGAGGAACGGTAGAGGGGGCCGAACTGAAGCTTTCTTT.

The chain recombines TRBV18 with TRBJ1-6; a weak D match, TRBD1 (5 bases). V was cut by 6 bases and J by 8 bases, with 11 bases left in between. This CDR3 is 13 amino acids long. Germline CDR1 is KGHSH and CDR2 is LQKENI. In DNA form, the CDR3 reads TGTGCCAGCTCCGGGACGAAGGATTCACCCCTCCACTTT. Its translation is CASSGTKDSPLHF.

The chain has TRBV20-1 and TRBJ2-3; 7 nucleotides align to TRBD2. CDR3 length: 19 residues. Germline CDR1 and CDR2: DFQATT and SNEGSKA (reference sequence). Trimming took 3 bases from V and 0 from J; bases not matched to a gene: 18. This chain's CDR3 is CSARGGWGIPQHSTDTQYF. In DNA form, the CDR3 reads TGCAGTGCTAGGGGAGGGTGGGGGATCCCCCAACATAGCACAGATACGCAGTATTTT.

This clone was seen a handful of times. One end of the junction varies from germline; a read error may be responsible. The chain has TRBV6-9 and TRBJ2-1; 9 bases fit TRBD2. The germline V gene encodes CDR1 MNHGY and CDR2 SVAAGI. The CDR3 has 11 amino acids. CDR3 nucleotide sequence: TGTGCCAGCAGTTTAGCGGGAGTTATCGTCTTC. Protein sequence: CASSLAGVIVF.

The DNA of the CDR3 is TGCAGTGCGAATCAACAGAAAGGCTACACCTTC. It is translated as CSANQQKGYTF. The chain employs TRBV20-1 and TRBJ1-2; D not resolved. Between the trimmed V and J ends, which lost 6 bases and 8 bases, there was a span of 13 bases. The CDR3 spans 11 residues. Germline V gene lookup returns CDR1 DFQATT and CDR2 SNEGSKA (reference sequence).

V usage is TRBV2 and J usage is TRBJ2-7; D call uncertain. V was cut by 3 bases and J by 3 bases, with 6 bases left in between. The CDR3 has 12 amino acids. Germline V gene sequence: CDR1 SNHLY, CDR2 FYNNEI. The CDR3 loop reads CASSDWDYEQYF. The CDR3 DNA sequence: TGTGCCAGCAGTGACTGGGACTACGAGCAGTACTTC.

This clone was seen a handful of times. The gene calls are TRBV28 and TRBJ1-2; 9 nucleotides line up with TRBD1. The CDR3 has 15 amino acids. CDR1 and CDR2 from the germline V gene are MDHEN and SYDVKM. The V gene end was trimmed by 3 bases and the J gene end by 8 bases; junction bases not matched to a gene: 10. The CDR3 coding sequence is TGTGCCAGCAGTTTCAATTGGGGACAGGGACGCGGCTACACCTTC. This gives the protein CASSFNWGQGRGYTF.

This clone was seen more than once but under ten times. Germline is not matched at one junction end, which may reflect a read error. This specimen includes other DNA sequences encoding the same CDR3. This CDR3 reads CAISGDRSSYEQYF. The CDR3 region has the DNA TGTGCCATCAGTGGAGACAGGAGCTCCTACGAGCAGTACTTT. This chain connects TRBV10-3 to TRBJ2-7; D is perhaps TRBD1 (6 bases). Germline-derived CDR1 and CDR2 are ENHRY and SYGVKD. The CDR3 is made up of 14 amino acids.

The CDR3 loop is CATSRGQENQPQHF. CDR3 DNA sequence: TGTGCCACCAGCAGGGGACAGGAAAATCAGCCCCAGCATTTT. This chain connects TRBV15 to TRBJ1-5, with 8 positions matching TRBD1. This CDR3 spans 14 amino acids. In germline, CDR1 is LNHNV, CDR2 YYDKDF (reference sequence). V lost 3 bases and J lost 4; bases outside the gene matches: 2. The whole variable domain, remainder taken from reference TRBV15 and TRBJ1-5, is DAMVIQNPRYQVTQFGKPVTLSCSQTLNHNVMYWYQQKSSQAPKLLFHYYDKDFNNEADTPDNFQSRRPNTSFCFLDIRSPGLGDTAMYLCATSRGQENQPQHFGDGTRLSIL.

The chain combines TRBV7-3 with TRBJ2-1; TRBD2 aligns across 10 bases. The germline gives CDR1 SGHTA, CDR2 FQGTGA. The length of the CDR3 is 15 residues. V was pared by 4 bases and J by 7 bases, with 7 bases of the junction left unmatched. The CDR3 coding sequence is TGTGCCAGCAGCTCCGGGACTAGCGATTTAAATGAGCAGTTCTTC. The encoded protein is CASSSGTSDLNEQFF.

This chain links TRBV6-1 with TRBJ2-1; 15 bases line up with TRBD2. The CDR3 contains 16 residues. J was trimmed by 9 bases and V by 6 bases; bases with no gene match: 9. The germline gives CDR1 MNHNS, CDR2 SASEGT. CDR3 protein: CASRGLGTSGRSEQFF. The CDR3 DNA reads TGTGCCAGCAGGGGCTTAGGGACTAGCGGGAGGAGTGAGCAGTTCTTC.

The rearrangement links TRBV7-3 to TRBJ2-6, with 7 bases fitting TRBD2. CDR3 length: 15 residues. V lost 2 bases, J lost 3 bases, and 1 base stayed unmatched. Germline CDR1 and CDR2: SGHTA and FQGTGA. The CDR3 nucleotides read TGTGCCAGCAGCTTAGGGGAGGGTGGGGCCAACGTCCTGACTTTC. This codes for CASSLGEGGANVLTF.

This clone was counted a few times. As DNA, the CDR3 is TGTGCCAGTAGTTCGGCAGGGGCCCTCTCCTACGAGCAGTACTTC. Translating gives CASSSAGALSYEQYF. The rearrangement links TRBV19 to TRBJ2-7; D possibly corresponds to TRBD1 (6 bases). The germline V and J ends were trimmed by 5 bases and 0 bases, with 14 bases remaining between them. Germline lookup yields CDR1 LNHDA and CDR2 SQIVND (reference sequence). The CDR3 totals 15 residues.

V and J are TRBV2 and TRBJ2-6; D is perhaps TRBD1 (6 bases). The CDR3 sequence is 11 residues long. CDR1 is SNHLY and CDR2 is FYNNEI in the germline V gene. Trimming cost V 9 bases and J 12 bases, with 12 bases left between them. The CDR3 nucleotides are TGTGCCAGGGGTCAGGGGACCGTCCTGACTTTC. Translation: CARGQGTVLTF.

The chain links TRBV2 to TRBJ2-1; tentative D call: TRBD1 (5 bases). Germline V gene lookup returns CDR1 SNHLY and CDR2 FYNNEI. The CDR3 sequence is 15 residues long. The V and J ends lost 9 bases and 0 bases respectively, with 15 bases between them. CDR3 DNA: TGTGCCAGTATTAGGGGAATTAGCTCCTACAATGAGCAGTTCTTC. Its translation is CASIRGISSYNEQFF.